This TCR beta chain was retrieved from a study of cytomegalovirus exposure and HLA in healthy donors. Overall study findings and caveats: A later analysis reportedly identified an Asian-associated ancestry cluster as carrying fewer N-insertions than the roughly 670-donor mean. Most of the TCR beta V segments (in an earlier analysis) were productive either about 90% or about 30% of the time.

The V and J ends lost 4 bases and 6 bases respectively, with 12 bases between them. The CDR3 extends over 14 amino acids. Germline-derived CDR1 and CDR2 are SGHTA and FQGTGA. Primers included in the PCR were 60 Vbeta and 13 Jbeta primers. Libraries were prepared by immunoSEQ multiplex PCR; TCRdb keeps only in-frame clonotypes and omits some of them. This sample has about 98,000 clones, with roughly 80% found just once. This clone was observed a few times. Its antigen is not identified. The genes are TRBV7-3 and TRBJ2-2, with a tentative D call TRBD2 (7 bases). The sample comprised PBMCs. This sequence originates from a male donor in good health and CMV-seropositive. The CDR3 nucleotides read TGTGCCAGCAGCTATATAGGGGGGGCCGGGGAGCTGTTTTTT. Its protein is CASSYIGGAGELFF.